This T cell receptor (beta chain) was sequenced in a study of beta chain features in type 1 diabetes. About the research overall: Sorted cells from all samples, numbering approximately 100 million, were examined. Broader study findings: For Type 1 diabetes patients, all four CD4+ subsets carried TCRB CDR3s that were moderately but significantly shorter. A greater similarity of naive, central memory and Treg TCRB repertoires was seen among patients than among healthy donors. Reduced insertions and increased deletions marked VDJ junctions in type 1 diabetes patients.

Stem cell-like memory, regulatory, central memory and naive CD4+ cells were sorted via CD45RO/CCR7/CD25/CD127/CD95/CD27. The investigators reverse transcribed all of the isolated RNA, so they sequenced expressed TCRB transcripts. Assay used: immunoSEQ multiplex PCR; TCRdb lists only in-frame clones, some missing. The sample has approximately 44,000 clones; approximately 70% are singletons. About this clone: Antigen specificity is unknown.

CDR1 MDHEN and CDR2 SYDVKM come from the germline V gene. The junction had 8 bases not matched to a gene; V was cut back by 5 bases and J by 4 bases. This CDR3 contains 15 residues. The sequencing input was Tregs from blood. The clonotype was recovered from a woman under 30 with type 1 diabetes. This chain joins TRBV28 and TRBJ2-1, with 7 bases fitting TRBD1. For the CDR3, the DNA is TGTGCCAGCAGTACCGGGACAGACTATTACAATGAGCAGTTCTTC. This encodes CASSTGTDYYNEQFF.